The 7 T cell receptor beta chains below come from one sample, sequenced in a study of cytomegalovirus exposure and HLA in healthy donors (dated by TCRdb to 2017 to 2019). Library creation used the immunoSEQ multiplex PCR assay. For the multiplex PCR, a mixture combining 60 forward primers for TCR Vbeta segments and 13 reverse primers for TCR Jbeta segments was used. TCRdb carries this immuneACCESS record with in-frame sequences only. Its versions omit some clonotypes, under half of them owing to an unresolved V gene in the studies checked, with the rest unexplained. The sample table lists 200,000 to 250,000 clones, over 65% of them with a count of one. Clones ranked in the top ten supply around 15% of the sample. Sequencing used PBMCs. The source is a man aged 35 to 55 in good health and CMV-seronegative.

This chain uses TRBV7-9 with TRBJ2-7, with a weak D call TRBD1 (8 bases). The CDR3 has 15 residues. V dropped 1 base and J dropped 2 bases, with 12 bases sitting between them. CDR1 SEHNR and CDR2 FQNEAQ come from the germline V gene (reference sequence). The CDR3 DNA reads as TGTGCCAGCAGCTTAGACAGGGGGGGACCCTACGAGCAGTACTTC. It translates to CASSLDRGGPYEQYF.

V usage is TRBV29-1 and J usage is TRBJ1-1, with a possible D match to TRBD1 (6 bases). CDR3 length: 12 amino acids. Germline loops: CDR1 SQVTM, CDR2 ANQGSEA. The CDR3 bases are TGCAGTGTCCGCAGGGGAACCACTGAAGCTTTCTTT. Its translation is CSVRRGTTEAFF.

This chain joins TRBV19 and TRBJ1-3; D is ambiguous. The CDR3 is made up of 14 amino acids. CDR1 is LNHDA, CDR2 SQIVND, per germline (reference sequence). V was shortened by 7 bases and J by 0 bases, with 10 bases between the two germline ends. The CDR3 coding sequence is TGTGCCAGTATTGACTTCAGCTCTGGAAACACCATATATTTT. Protein sequence: CASIDFSSGNTIYF.

This clone is a singleton in its sample. The genes are TRBV9 and TRBJ1-1, with D unclear. CDR1 is SGDLS and CDR2 is YYNGEE in the germline V gene. V was shortened by 0 bases and J by 2 bases, with 8 bases between the two germline ends. CDR3 length equals 14 residues. The CDR3 loop reads CASSVDNFNTEAFF. DNA of the CDR3: TGTGCCAGCAGCGTAGACAATTTTAACACTGAAGCTTTCTTT.

This chain uses TRBV27 with TRBJ2-6; maybe TRBD2 (5 bases). The CDR3 has 15 amino acids. Per the germline V gene, CDR1 is MNHEY and CDR2 is SMNVEV (reference sequence). V was cut by 4 bases and J by 0 bases, with 7 bases left in between. CDR3 amino acids: CASSYGVSGANVLTF. In DNA, the CDR3 is TGTGCCAGCAGTTACGGGGTCTCTGGGGCCAACGTCCTGACTTTC.

The chain has TRBV18 and TRBJ1-1; perhaps TRBD1 as D (5 bases). Germline assignment: CDR1 KGHSH and CDR2 LQKENI. Trimming shortened V by 1 base and J by 8 bases, and 11 bases separated the two germline ends. CDR3 length: 13 residues. CDR3 nucleotides: TGTGCCAGCTCACCACAACGCGCAGGGGAAGCTTTCTTT. Amino acid sequence: CASSPQRAGEAFF. Complete variable domain (other parts from reference TRBV18 and TRBJ1-1): NAGVMQNPRHLVRRRGQEARLRCSPMKGHSHVYWYRQLPEEGLKFMVYLQKENIIDESGMPKERFSAEFPKEGPSILRIQQVVRGDSAAYFCASSPQRAGEAFFGQGTRLTVV.

The V call is TRBV11-2, the J call TRBJ2-1, with 13 positions matching TRBD2. Trimming removed 6 bases from V and 6 bases from J; junction bases left unmatched: 8. The CDR3 consists of 16 residues. The V gene's germline CDR1 is SGHAT and CDR2 FQNNGV. CDR3 amino acids: CASRGTSGRGSNEQFF. CDR3 in DNA: TGTGCCAGCAGGGGTACTAGCGGGAGGGGCTCCAATGAGCAGTTCTTC. Based on the CDR3 plus reference TRBV11-2 and TRBJ2-1, the full variable domain is EAGVAQSPRYKIIEKRQSVAFWCNPISGHATLYWYQQILGQGPKLLIQFQNNGVVDDSQLPKDRFSAERLKGVDSTLKIQPAKLEDSAVYLCASRGTSGRGSNEQFFGPGTRLTVL.